These T cell receptor beta chains were read from a single sample in a study of control samples from healthy donors and cancer patients. Sequenced by immunoSEQ multiplex PCR; TCRdb stores in-frame clones only, minus some. The table includes more than 95,000 clones, about 89% detected once. The sample comprised PBMCs. The receptor set was obtained from a man in his 60s with lung cancer. The CDR3 runs from the conserved cysteine through the conserved F or W. The D gene is left open where the match is weak. Some rows mark clone size as missing; the rest say once, few, many or name a class of expanded clone.

D gene: -; clone size: -; V gene: TRBV24-1; J gene: TRBJ2-1; CDR3 DNA: TGTGCCACCAGTGATACCGGGACCAGATACAATGAGCAGTTCTTC; CDR3 protein: CATSDTGTRYNEQFF
D gene: -; clone size: -; V gene: TRBV6-1; J gene: TRBJ1-1; CDR3 DNA: TGTGCCAGCACTACCGTGTGGGGTGAAGCTTTCTTT; CDR3 protein: CASTTVWGEAFF
D gene: -; clone size: few; V gene: TRBV5-6; J gene: TRBJ1-5; CDR3 DNA: TGTGCCAGCAGCTTGGGGCCCCCCAATCAGCCCCAGCATTTT; CDR3 protein: CASSLGPPNQPQHF
D gene: TRBD1; clone size: -; V gene: TRBV3-1/TRBV3-2; J gene: TRBJ1-1; CDR3 DNA: TGTGCCAGCAGCCAAGGGGGACAGACGAACACTGAAGCTTTCTTT; CDR3 protein: CASSQGGQTNTEAFF
D gene: -; clone size: few; V gene: TRBV7-9; J gene: TRBJ2-5; CDR3 DNA: TGTGCCAGCAGCTTTAACACCCTAAGGGAGACCCAGTACTTC; CDR3 protein: CASSFNTLRETQYF
D gene: -; clone size: -; V gene: TRBV5-1; J gene: TRBJ2-1; CDR3 DNA: TGCGCCAGCAGCTTGTCTGGGGCGGTCTACAATGAGCAGTTCTTC; CDR3 protein: CASSLSGAVYNEQFF
D gene: -; clone size: -; V gene: TRBV11-3; J gene: TRBJ2-1; CDR3 DNA: TGTGCCAGCAGCTCATCCGGGGATTTATCCTACAATGAGCAGTTCTTC; CDR3 protein: CASSSSGDLSYNEQFF
D gene: -; clone size: -; V gene: TRBV3-1/TRBV3-2; J gene: TRBJ2-1; CDR3 DNA: TGTGCCAGCAGCCAAGATCTTAGGGGGAATGAGCAGTTCTTC; CDR3 protein: CASSQDLRGNEQFF
D gene: TRBD1; clone size: -; V gene: TRBV29-1; J gene: TRBJ1-2; CDR3 DNA: TGCAGCGGGGACAGGTATCCTAACTATGGCTACACCTTC; CDR3 protein: CSGDRYPNYGYTF
D gene: TRBD1; clone size: -; V gene: TRBV24-1; J gene: TRBJ2-1; CDR3 DNA: TGTGCCACCAGTGTCACAGGGGGCGGCTCCTACAATGAGCAGTTCTTC; CDR3 protein: CATSVTGGGSYNEQFF
D gene: TRBD2; clone size: -; V gene: TRBV18; J gene: TRBJ2-1; CDR3 DNA: TGTGCCAGCTCACCATCCGGCGCGGGGGGGCGGGATGAGCAGTTCTTC; CDR3 protein: CASSPSGAGGRDEQFF
D gene: TRBD2; clone size: few; V gene: TRBV27; J gene: TRBJ2-2; CDR3 DNA: TGTCCCAGCAGTTCACAACCGCGGGGGGGCCGGACCGGGGAGCTGTTTTTT; CDR3 protein: CPSSSQPRGGRTGELFF
D gene: -; clone size: -; V gene: TRBV30; J gene: TRBJ1-1; CDR3 DNA: TGTGCCTGGAGCTGGGTAGGGGGGACTGAAGCTTTCTTT; CDR3 protein: CAWSWVGGTEAFF
D gene: -; clone size: -; V gene: TRBV5-8; J gene: TRBJ1-1; CDR3 DNA: TGTGCCAGCAGCCAATGGACAGTTAACACTGAAGCTTTCTTT; CDR3 protein: CASSQWTVNTEAFF
D gene: -; clone size: -; V gene: TRBV6-5; J gene: TRBJ2-6; CDR3 DNA: TGTGCCAGCAGTTACTCGAGGGGGGCTGGGGCCAACGTCCTGACTTTC; CDR3 protein: CASSYSRGAGANVLTF
D gene: TRBD1; clone size: -; V gene: TRBV19; J gene: TRBJ2-3; CDR3 DNA: TGTGCCAGTAGTATACAGGGGGCAGATACGCAGTATTTT; CDR3 protein: CASSIQGADTQYF
D gene: TRBD1; clone size: -; V gene: TRBV7-3; J gene: TRBJ1-4; CDR3 DNA: TGTGCCAGCAGCCGGGACAGGGGCCTCGAAAAACTGTTTTTT; CDR3 protein: CASSRDRGLEKLFF
D gene: -; clone size: once; V gene: TRBV5-5; J gene: TRBJ1-5; CDR3 DNA: TGTGCCAGCAGCTTGGGTCTGCAAGGGAATCAGCCCCAGCATTTT; CDR3 protein: CASSLGLQGNQPQHF
D gene: TRBD1; clone size: -; V gene: TRBV11-3; J gene: TRBJ2-2; CDR3 DNA: TGTGCCATAACCCGGGACAGCTCCATTAACGGGGAGCTGTTTTTT; CDR3 protein: CAITRDSSINGELFF
D gene: -; clone size: -; V gene: TRBV7-9; J gene: TRBJ2-2; CDR3 DNA: TGTGCCAGCAGCTCCACCGGGGAGCTGTTTTTT; CDR3 protein: CASSSTGELFF
D gene: -; clone size: many; V gene: TRBV12-3/TRBV12-4; J gene: TRBJ2-7; CDR3 DNA: TGTGCCAGCAGCCAACCGGATATTTACGAGCAGTACTTC; CDR3 protein: CASSQPDIYEQYF
D gene: -; clone size: -; V gene: TRBV6-5; J gene: TRBJ2-7; CDR3 DNA: TGTGCCAGCAGTTTTGGACAGAGTTCCTACGAGCAGTACTTC; CDR3 protein: CASSFGQSSYEQYF
D gene: -; clone size: few; V gene: TRBV6-5; J gene: TRBJ2-7; CDR3 DNA: TGTGCCAGCAGCCCGCCGGGGGCCCCCTACGAGCAGTACTTC; CDR3 protein: CASSPPGAPYEQYF
D gene: -; clone size: -; V gene: TRBV7-2; J gene: TRBJ1-4; CDR3 DNA: TGTGCCAGCAGCAGGGGAGGGATGGGTGAAAAACTGTTTTTT; CDR3 protein: CASSRGGMGEKLFF
D gene: -; clone size: -; V gene: TRBV14; J gene: TRBJ2-1; CDR3 DNA: TGTGCCAGCAGCCAGCAGGGCTACAATGAGCAGTTCTTC; CDR3 protein: CASSQQGYNEQFF
D gene: TRBD1; clone size: -; V gene: TRBV7-3; J gene: TRBJ2-1; CDR3 DNA: TGTGCCAGCAGCCCTGACAGGGGCGGCAATGAGCAGTTCTTC; CDR3 protein: CASSPDRGGNEQFF
D gene: TRBD1; clone size: -; V gene: TRBV19; J gene: TRBJ2-3; CDR3 DNA: TGTGCCAGTAGTACGACAGGGGGGCACACAGATACGCAGTATTTT; CDR3 protein: CASSTTGGHTDTQYF
D gene: -; clone size: -; V gene: TRBV10-3; J gene: TRBJ1-5; CDR3 DNA: TGTGCCATCAGTGAGTCGAATGGGGGACAGCCCCAGCATTTT; CDR3 protein: CAISESNGGQPQHF
D gene: -; clone size: -; V gene: TRBV6-6; J gene: TRBJ2-5; CDR3 DNA: TGTGCCAGCAATGATCCTACCGGGGATGAGGAGACCCAGTACTTC; CDR3 protein: CASNDPTGDEETQYF
D gene: -; clone size: -; V gene: TRBV25-1; J gene: TRBJ2-3; CDR3 DNA: TGTGCCAGCAGCAGGGACTTCAGAGCGCAGTATTTT; CDR3 protein: CASSRDFRAQYF
D gene: TRBD2; clone size: -; V gene: TRBV5-1; J gene: TRBJ2-7; CDR3 DNA: TGCGCCAGCAGCTTGCTATCCGGGGGGAACTACGAGCAGTACTTC; CDR3 protein: CASSLLSGGNYEQYF
D gene: -; clone size: many; V gene: TRBV5-8; J gene: TRBJ1-1; CDR3 DNA: TGTGCCAGCGCTAAAGCCCCTGTTGGAACTGAAGCTTTCTTT; CDR3 protein: CASAKAPVGTEAFF
D gene: -; clone size: -; V gene: TRBV2; J gene: TRBJ1-2; CDR3 DNA: TGTGCCAGCAGTGTTTTGGACAACTATGGCTACACCTTC; CDR3 protein: CASSVLDNYGYTF
D gene: -; clone size: medium-sized; V gene: TRBV7-2; J gene: TRBJ2-2; CDR3 DNA: TGTGCCAGCAGCCGTCGCCTGGGGGAGCTGTTTTTT; CDR3 protein: CASSRRLGELFF
D gene: TRBD1; clone size: once; V gene: TRBV27; J gene: TRBJ2-2; CDR3 DNA: TGTGCCAGCAGATTGGGGCAGGGGGCGAACACCGGGGAGCTGTTTTTT; CDR3 protein: CASRLGQGANTGELFF
D gene: -; clone size: -; V gene: TRBV5-6; J gene: TRBJ1-2; CDR3 DNA: TGTGCCAGCAGCCGAGGACAGCTGATGGGCTACACCTTC; CDR3 protein: CASSRGQLMGYTF
D gene: -; clone size: -; V gene: TRBV30; J gene: TRBJ2-2; CDR3 DNA: TGTGCCTGGAGTGTATCCACCGGGGAGCTGTTTTTT; CDR3 protein: CAWSVSTGELFF
D gene: -; clone size: many; V gene: TRBV2; J gene: TRBJ1-3; CDR3 DNA: TGTGCCAGCAGTGTTCCCAACCAGATAAGCTCTGGAAACACCATATATTTT; CDR3 protein: CASSVPNQISSGNTIYF
D gene: -; clone size: -; V gene: TRBV10-3; J gene: TRBJ2-1; CDR3 DNA: TGTGCCACCCAGGGTCCGGGGAATGAGCAGTTCTTC; CDR3 protein: CATQGPGNEQFF
D gene: -; clone size: -; V gene: TRBV27; J gene: TRBJ1-2; CDR3 DNA: TGTGCCAGCAGTTTCGGGATTTATTATGGCTACACCTTC; CDR3 protein: CASSFGIYYGYTF
D gene: -; clone size: -; V gene: TRBV2; J gene: TRBJ1-2; CDR3 DNA: TGTGCCAGCAGTGAAGGACAGGTGCCACATGGCTACACCTTC; CDR3 protein: CASSEGQVPHGYTF
D gene: TRBD1; clone size: -; V gene: TRBV7-2; J gene: TRBJ1-5; CDR3 DNA: TGTGCCAGCAGCTTAGGGGTAACAGGGGGATTTAGCGATCAGCCCCAGCATTTT; CDR3 protein: CASSLGVTGGFSDQPQHF
D gene: -; clone size: -; V gene: TRBV10-3; J gene: TRBJ1-5; CDR3 DNA: TGTGCCATCAGTGAGGTGGGCAGCAATCAGCCCCAGCATTTT; CDR3 protein: CAISEVGSNQPQHF
D gene: TRBD1; clone size: -; V gene: TRBV5-4; J gene: TRBJ1-4; CDR3 DNA: TGTGCCAGCAGCTCGACCCCGGGACAGCACGAAAAACTGTTTTTT; CDR3 protein: CASSSTPGQHEKLFF
D gene: TRBD1; clone size: few; V gene: TRBV5-4; J gene: TRBJ2-1; CDR3 DNA: TGTGCCAGCAGCTGGGGACAGGACAGGGGGCTCAATGAGCAGTTCTTC; CDR3 protein: CASSWGQDRGLNEQFF
D gene: -; clone size: -; V gene: TRBV5-1; J gene: TRBJ2-2; CDR3 DNA: TGCGCCAGCAATGACAGAACGAACACCGGGGAGCTGTTTTTT; CDR3 protein: CASNDRTNTGELFF